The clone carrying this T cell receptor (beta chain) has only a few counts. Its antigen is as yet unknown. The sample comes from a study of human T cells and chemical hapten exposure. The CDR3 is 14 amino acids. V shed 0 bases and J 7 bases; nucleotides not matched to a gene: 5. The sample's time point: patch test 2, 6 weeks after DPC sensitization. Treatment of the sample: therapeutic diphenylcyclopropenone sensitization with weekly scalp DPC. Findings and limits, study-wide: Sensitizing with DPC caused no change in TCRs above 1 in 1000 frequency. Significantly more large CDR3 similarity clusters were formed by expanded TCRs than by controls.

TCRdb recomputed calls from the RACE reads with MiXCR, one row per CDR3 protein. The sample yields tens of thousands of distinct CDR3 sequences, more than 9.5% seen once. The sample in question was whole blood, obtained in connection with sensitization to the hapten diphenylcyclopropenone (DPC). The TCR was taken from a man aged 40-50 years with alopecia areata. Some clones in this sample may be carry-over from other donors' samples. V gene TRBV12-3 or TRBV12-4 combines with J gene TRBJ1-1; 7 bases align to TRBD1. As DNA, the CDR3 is TGTGCCAGCAGTTTAGCGGGGACAGCTCATGAAGCTTTCTTT. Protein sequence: CASSLAGTAHEAFF.